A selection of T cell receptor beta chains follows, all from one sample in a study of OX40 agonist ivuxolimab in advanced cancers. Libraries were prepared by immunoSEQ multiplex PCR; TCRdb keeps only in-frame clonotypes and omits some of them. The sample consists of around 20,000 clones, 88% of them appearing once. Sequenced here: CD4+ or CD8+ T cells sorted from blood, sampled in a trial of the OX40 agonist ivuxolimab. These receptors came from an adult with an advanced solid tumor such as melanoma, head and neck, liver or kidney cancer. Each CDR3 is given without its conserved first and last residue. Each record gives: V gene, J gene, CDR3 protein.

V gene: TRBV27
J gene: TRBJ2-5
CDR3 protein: ASKSDQAETQY

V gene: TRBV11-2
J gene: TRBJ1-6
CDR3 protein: ASSLGVGGLNSPLH

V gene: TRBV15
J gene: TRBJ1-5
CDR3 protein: ATSRGPGTGVSNQPQH

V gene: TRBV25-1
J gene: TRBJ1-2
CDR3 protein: ASSDSLNYGYT

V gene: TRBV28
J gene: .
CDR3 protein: ASSSGTSGVHEQY

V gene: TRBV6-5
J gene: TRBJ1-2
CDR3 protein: ASSPGQGANYGYT

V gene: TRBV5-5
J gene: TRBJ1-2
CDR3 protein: ASSLAPGESGYT

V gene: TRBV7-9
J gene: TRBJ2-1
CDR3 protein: ASSLGLAGYNEQF

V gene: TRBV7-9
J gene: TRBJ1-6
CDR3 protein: ASSPGTANSPLH

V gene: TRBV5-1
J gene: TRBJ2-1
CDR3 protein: ASSLGTGGEQF

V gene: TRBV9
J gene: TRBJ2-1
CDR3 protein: ASSLSLAGGLYEQF

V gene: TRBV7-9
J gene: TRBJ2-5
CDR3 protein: ASSLAPVSAQY

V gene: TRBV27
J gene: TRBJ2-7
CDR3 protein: ASRRSGTPDYEQY

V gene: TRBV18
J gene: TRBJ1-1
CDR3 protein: ASSQSGNTEAF

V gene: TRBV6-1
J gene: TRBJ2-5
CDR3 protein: ASSEKGLAVQETQY

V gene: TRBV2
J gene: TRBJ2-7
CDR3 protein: ASWDLSRQNYEQY

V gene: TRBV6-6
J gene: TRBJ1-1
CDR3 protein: ASSSRDVVNTEAF

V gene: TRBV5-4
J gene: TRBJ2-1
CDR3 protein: ASSLGDSLYNEQF

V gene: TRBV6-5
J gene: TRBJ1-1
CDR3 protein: ASRGIGMNTEAF

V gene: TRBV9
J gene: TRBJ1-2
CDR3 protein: ASSPSAGYHGYT

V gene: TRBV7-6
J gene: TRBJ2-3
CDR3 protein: ASSLAGAVDTQY

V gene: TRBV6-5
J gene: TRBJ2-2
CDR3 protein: ASFRRSSGELF

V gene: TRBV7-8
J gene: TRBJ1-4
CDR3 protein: ASSGGGAKDEKLF

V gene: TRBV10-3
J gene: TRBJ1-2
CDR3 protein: AISKTGVTSSGYT

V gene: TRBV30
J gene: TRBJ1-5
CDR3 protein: AWSVGTGGNQPQH